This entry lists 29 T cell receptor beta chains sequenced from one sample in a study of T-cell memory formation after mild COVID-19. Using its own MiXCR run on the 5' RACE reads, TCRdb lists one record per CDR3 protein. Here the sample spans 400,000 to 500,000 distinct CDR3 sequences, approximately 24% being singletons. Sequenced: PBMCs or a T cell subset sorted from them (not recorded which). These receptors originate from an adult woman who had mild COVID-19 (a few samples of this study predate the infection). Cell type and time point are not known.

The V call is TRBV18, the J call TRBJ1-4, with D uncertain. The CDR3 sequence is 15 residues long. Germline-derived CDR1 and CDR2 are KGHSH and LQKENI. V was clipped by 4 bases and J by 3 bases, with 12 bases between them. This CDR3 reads CASSRRTNANEKLFF. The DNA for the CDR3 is TGTGCCAGCTCACGTCGGACGAACGCTAATGAAAAACTGTTTTTT.

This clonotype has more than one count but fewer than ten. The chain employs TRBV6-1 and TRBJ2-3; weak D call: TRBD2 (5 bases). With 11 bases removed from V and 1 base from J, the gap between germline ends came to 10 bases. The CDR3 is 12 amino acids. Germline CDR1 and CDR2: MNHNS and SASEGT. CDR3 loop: CAPGECTDTQYF. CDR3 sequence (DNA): TGTGCCCCCGGGGAATGCACAGATACGCAGTATTTT.

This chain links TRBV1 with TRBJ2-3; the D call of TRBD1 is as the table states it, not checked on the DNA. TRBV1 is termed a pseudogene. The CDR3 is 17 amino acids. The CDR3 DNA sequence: TGCACCAGCAGCCAACCAGTACCGACCCCGGGCACAGATACGCAGTATTTT. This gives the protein CTSSQPVPTPGTDTQYF.

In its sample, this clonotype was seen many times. The CDR3 region is CASSERGEASTDTQYF. CDR3 nucleotides: TGTGCCAGCAGTGAAAGGGGGGAAGCAAGCACAGATACGCAGTATTTT. The rearrangement uses TRBV25-1 and TRBJ2-3, with D possibly called TRBD1 or TRBD2 (6 bases each). Germline CDR1 is MGHDK and CDR2 is SYGVNS. Trimming removed 2 bases at V and 0 bases at J, with 12 bases between. This CDR3 is built from 16 residues. The full variable domain, completed using reference TRBV25-1 and TRBJ2-3, is EADIYQTPRYLVIGTGKKITLECSQTMGHDKMYWYQQDPGMELHLIHYSYGVNSTEKGDLSSESTVSRIRTEHFPLTLESARPSHTSQYLCASSERGEASTDTQYFGPGTRLTVL.

CDR3 sequence: CASSQGSSDGNYGYTF. CDR3 bases: TGTGCCAGCAGCCAAGGATCTTCGGACGGGAACTATGGCTACACCTTC. This rearrangement joins TRBV3-1 to TRBJ1-2, with D unclear. CDR3 length: 16 residues. With 1 base removed from V and 2 bases from J, the gap between germline ends came to 14 bases. CDR1 is LGHDT and CDR2 is YNNKEL in the germline V gene (reference sequence).

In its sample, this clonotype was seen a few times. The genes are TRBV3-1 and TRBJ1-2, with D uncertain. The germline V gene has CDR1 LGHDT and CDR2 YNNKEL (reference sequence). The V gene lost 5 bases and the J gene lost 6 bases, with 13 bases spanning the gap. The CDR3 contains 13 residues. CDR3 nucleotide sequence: TGTGCCAGCAGCTCCAGGACGGCTCATGGCTACACCTTC. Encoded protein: CASSSRTAHGYTF.

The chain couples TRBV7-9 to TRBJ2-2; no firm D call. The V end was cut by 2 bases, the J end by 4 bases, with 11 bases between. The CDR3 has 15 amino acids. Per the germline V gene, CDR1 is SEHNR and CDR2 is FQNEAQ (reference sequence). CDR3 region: CASSLYPRGTGELFF. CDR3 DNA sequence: TGTGCCAGCAGCTTATATCCCCGCGGCACCGGGGAGCTGTTTTTT.

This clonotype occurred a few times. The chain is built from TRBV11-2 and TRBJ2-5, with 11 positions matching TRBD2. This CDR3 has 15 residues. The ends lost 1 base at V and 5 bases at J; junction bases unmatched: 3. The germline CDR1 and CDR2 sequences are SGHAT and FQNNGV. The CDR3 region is CASSLGSGGVETQYF. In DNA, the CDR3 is TGTGCCAGCAGCTTAGGTAGCGGGGGGGTTGAGACCCAGTACTTC.

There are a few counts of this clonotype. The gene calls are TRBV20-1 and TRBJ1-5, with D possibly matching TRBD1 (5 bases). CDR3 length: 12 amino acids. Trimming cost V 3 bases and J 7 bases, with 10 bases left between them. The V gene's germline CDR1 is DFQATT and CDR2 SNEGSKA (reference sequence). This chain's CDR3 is CSASYRGQPQHF. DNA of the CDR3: TGCAGTGCTAGTTATCGGGGGCAGCCCCAGCATTTT.

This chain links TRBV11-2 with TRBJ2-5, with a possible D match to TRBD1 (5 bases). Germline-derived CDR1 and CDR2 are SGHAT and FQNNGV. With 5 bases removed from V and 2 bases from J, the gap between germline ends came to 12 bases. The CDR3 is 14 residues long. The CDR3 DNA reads TGTGCCAGCAGCCTTACGGACACACAAGAGACCCAGTACTTC. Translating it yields CASSLTDTQETQYF.

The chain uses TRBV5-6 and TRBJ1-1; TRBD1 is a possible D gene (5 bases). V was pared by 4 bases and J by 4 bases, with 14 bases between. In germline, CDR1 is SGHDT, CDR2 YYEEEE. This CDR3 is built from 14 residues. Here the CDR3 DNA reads TGTGCCAGCAGCACACCGGGGGTGGGCACTGAAGCTTTCTTT. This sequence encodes CASSTPGVGTEAFF.

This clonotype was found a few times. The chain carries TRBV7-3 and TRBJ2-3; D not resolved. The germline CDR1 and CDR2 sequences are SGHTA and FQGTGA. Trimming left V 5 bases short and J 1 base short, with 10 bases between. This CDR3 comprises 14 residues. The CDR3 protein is CASSPTDGTDTQYF. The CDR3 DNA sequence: TGTGCCAGCAGCCCTACGGACGGCACAGATACGCAGTATTTT.

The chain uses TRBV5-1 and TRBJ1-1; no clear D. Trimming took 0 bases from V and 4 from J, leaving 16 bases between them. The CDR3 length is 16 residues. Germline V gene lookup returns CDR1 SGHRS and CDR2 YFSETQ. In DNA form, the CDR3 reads TGCGCCAGCAGCTTGGCCGATAGCCACCGGGGCACTGAAGCTTTCTTT. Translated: CASSLADSHRGTEAFF.

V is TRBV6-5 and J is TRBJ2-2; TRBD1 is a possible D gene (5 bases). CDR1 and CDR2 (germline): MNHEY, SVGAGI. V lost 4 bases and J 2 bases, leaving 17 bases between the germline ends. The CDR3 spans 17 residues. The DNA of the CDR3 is TGTGCCAGCAGTTCCCCCAGGGTGATACCAAACACCGGGGAGCTGTTTTTT. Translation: CASSSPRVIPNTGELFF.

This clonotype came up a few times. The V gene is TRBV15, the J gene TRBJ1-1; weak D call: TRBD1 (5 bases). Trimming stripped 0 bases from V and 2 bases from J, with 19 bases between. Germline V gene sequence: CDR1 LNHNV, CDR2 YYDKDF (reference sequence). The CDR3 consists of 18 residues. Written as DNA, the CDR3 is TGTGCCACCAGCAGAGATGTACGGCAGGGTAAGGGTAACACTGAAGCTTTCTTT. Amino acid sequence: CATSRDVRQGKGNTEAFF.

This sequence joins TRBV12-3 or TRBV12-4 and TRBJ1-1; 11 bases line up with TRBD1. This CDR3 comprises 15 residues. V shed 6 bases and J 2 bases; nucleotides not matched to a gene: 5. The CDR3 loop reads CASRGTGGPNTEAFF. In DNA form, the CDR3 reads TGTGCCAGCAGAGGGACAGGGGGTCCAAACACTGAAGCTTTCTTT.

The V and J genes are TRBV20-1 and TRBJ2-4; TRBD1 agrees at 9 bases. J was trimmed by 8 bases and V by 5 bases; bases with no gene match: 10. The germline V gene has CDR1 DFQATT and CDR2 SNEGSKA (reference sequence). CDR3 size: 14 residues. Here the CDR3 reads CSAQDRRQGDIQYF. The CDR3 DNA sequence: TGCAGTGCTCAAGACAGGAGACAGGGGGACATTCAGTACTTC.

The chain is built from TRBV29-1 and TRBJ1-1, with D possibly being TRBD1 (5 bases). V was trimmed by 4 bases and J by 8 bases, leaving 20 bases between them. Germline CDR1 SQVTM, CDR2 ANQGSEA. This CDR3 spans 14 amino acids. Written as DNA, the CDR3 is TGCAGCGTTGTCACCGGGTGGGGCGGGTTAGAAGCTTTCTTT. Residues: CSVVTGWGGLEAFF.

CDR3 DNA sequence: TGCGCCAGCAGCTTGGCCGGGAGGACACCCCTCCACTTT. Translation gives CASSLAGRTPLHF. The V gene is TRBV5-1, the J gene TRBJ1-6, with no clear D. The germline V gene encodes CDR1 SGHRS and CDR2 YFSETQ. The CDR3 loop spans 13 amino acids. Trimming pared 0 bases from V and 11 bases from J, leaving 9 bases between.

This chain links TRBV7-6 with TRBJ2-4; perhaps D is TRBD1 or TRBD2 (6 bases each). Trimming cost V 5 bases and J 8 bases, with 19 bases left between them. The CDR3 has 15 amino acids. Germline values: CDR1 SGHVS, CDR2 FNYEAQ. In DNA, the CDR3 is TGTGCCAGCAGCAACCCGGGGGCGGGGATCCACATTCAGTACTTC. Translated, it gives CASSNPGAGIHIQYF.

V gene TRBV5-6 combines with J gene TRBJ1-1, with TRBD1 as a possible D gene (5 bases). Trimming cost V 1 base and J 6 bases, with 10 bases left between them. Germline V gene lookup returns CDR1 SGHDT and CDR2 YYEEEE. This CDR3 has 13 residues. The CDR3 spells CASSLRQPPEAFF. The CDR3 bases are TGTGCCAGCAGCTTGAGACAGCCCCCTGAAGCTTTCTTT.

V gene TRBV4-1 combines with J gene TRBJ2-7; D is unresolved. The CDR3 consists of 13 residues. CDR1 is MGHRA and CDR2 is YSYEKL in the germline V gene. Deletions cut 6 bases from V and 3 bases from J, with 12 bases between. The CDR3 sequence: CASSPSPGYEQYF. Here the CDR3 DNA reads TGCGCCAGCAGTCCCTCGCCGGGCTACGAGCAGTACTTC.

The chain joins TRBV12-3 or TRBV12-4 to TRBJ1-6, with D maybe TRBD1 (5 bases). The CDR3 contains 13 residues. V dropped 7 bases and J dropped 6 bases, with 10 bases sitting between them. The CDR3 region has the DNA TGTGCCAGCACCCAGGGTCTTAATTCACCCCTCCACTTT. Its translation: CASTQGLNSPLHF.

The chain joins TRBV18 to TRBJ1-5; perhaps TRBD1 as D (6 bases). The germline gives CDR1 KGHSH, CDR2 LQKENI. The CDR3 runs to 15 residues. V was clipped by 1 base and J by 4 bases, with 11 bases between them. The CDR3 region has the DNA TGTGCCAGCTCACCACTAGGACAGACTAATCAGCCCCAGCATTTT. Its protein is CASSPLGQTNQPQHF.

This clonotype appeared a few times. CDR3 nucleotide sequence: TGTGCCAGCTCGCCGACAGGGGGCCACGAGCAGTACTTC. Protein sequence: CASSPTGGHEQYF. This chain connects TRBV18 to TRBJ2-7; 10 nucleotides line up with TRBD1. CDR3 size: 13 residues. Germline CDR1 and CDR2: KGHSH and LQKENI. Trimming removed 6 bases from V and 5 bases from J; junction bases left unmatched: 4.

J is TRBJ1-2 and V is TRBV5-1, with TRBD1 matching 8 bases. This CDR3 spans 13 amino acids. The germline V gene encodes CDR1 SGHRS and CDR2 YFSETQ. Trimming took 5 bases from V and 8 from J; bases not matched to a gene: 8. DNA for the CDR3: TGCGCCAGCAGTGGGACAGGACAGACCGGCTACACCTTC. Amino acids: CASSGTGQTGYTF.

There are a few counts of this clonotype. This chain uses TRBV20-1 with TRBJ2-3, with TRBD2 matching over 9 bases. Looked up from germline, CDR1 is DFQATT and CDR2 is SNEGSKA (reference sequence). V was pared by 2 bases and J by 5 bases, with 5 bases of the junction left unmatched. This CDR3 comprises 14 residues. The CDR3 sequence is CSARRSGREDTQYF. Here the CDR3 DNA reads TGCAGTGCTAGACGTAGCGGGAGAGAAGATACGCAGTATTTT.

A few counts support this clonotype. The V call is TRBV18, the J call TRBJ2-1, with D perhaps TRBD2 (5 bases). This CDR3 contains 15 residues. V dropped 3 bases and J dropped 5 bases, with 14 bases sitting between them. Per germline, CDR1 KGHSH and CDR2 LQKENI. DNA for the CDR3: TGTGCCAGCTCACCGCTTCTAGCTACGGACAATGAGCAGTTCTTC. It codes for CASSPLLATDNEQFF.

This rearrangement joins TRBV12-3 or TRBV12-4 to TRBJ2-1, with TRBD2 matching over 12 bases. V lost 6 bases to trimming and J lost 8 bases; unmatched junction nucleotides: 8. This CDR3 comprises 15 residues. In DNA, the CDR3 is TGTGCCAGCAGATATCGACTAGCGGGAGTTGATGAGCAGTTCTTC. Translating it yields CASRYRLAGVDEQFF.